The rows below give T cell receptor beta chains drawn from one sample of a study of radiotherapy plus CTLA-4 blockade in lung cancer. The protocol was immunoSEQ multiplex PCR, while the TCRdb copy is restricted to in-frame clones and leaves out a portion. Altogether approximately 80,000 clones are present, roughly 74% being singletons, with the ten largest covering 9.5% to 10%. Sequencing was performed on peripheral blood, taken from a patient treated with radiotherapy plus ipilimumab. The receptors were sampled from a human donor with non-small cell lung cancer whose response to radiotherapy plus ipilimumab could not be evaluated. Both conserved end residues are part of each CDR3. A D gene is named only where the DNA matches it firmly. Expanded clones get a size class; other rows say once, few or many, or leave the size out.

v_call,d_call,clone_size,j_call,cdr3_nt,cdr3_aa
TRBV30,TRBD2,NA,TRBJ2-3,TGTGCCTGGAGCCCAATGCTAAGGCGGGAGGGATCTCCAGATACGCAGTATTTT,CAWSPMLRREGSPDTQYF
TRBV7-2,NA,NA,TRBJ2-5,TGTGCCAGCAGCTTAGTCGCGGTGTACCAAGAGACCCAGTACTTC,CASSLVAVYQETQYF
TRBV30,NA,NA,TRBJ2-1,TGTGCCTGGAGTGTAACTACCAGAACCTACAATGAGCAGTTCTTC,CAWSVTTRTYNEQFF
TRBV30,TRBD2,NA,TRBJ2-1,TGTGCCTGGATGACTAGCGGGGGGGCTGATGAGCAGTTCTTC,CAWMTSGGADEQFF
TRBV2,TRBD1,NA,TRBJ2-7,TGTGCCAGCAGCCAAGGACAGGGGGCCCACGAGCAGTACTTC,CASSQGQGAHEQYF
TRBV29-1,NA,NA,TRBJ1-1,TGCAGCGCCCCAGACTTGGGGAACACTGAAGCTTTCTTT,CSAPDLGNTEAFF
TRBV18,TRBD2,NA,TRBJ2-1,TGTGCCAGCTCACCACAGTCTGCGGGAGGTGCATATGAGCAGTTCTTC,CASSPQSAGGAYEQFF
TRBV6-5,TRBD2,once,TRBJ2-3,TGTGCCAGCAGTTACCGGTTTAGCGGGAGTACAGATACGCAGTATTTT,CASSYRFSGSTDTQYF
TRBV6-4,NA,once,TRBJ1-1,TGTGCCAGCAGTGACTCGACAAACACTGAAGCTTTCTTT,CASSDSTNTEAFF
TRBV19,NA,once,TRBJ2-3,TGTGCCAGTAGTATAGACGTCGCGTCTAGCACAGATACGCAGTATTTT,CASSIDVASSTDTQYF
TRBV7-8,TRBD2,NA,TRBJ2-5,TGTGCCAGCAGCTTAGTTGGGGGAGGGAGAGAGACCCAGTACTTC,CASSLVGGGRETQYF
TRBV19,NA,few,TRBJ2-1,TGTGCCAGTAGTATAGACAGGGACTCCTACAATGAGCAGTTCTTC,CASSIDRDSYNEQFF
TRBV7-3,NA,few,TRBJ2-7,TGTGCCAGCAGCCCCGTAGTCCGGGGGGCATTAGACGAGCAGTACTTC,CASSPVVRGALDEQYF
TRBV19,TRBD2,NA,TRBJ2-2,TGTGCCAGCTGGACTAGAGAAACCGGGGAGCTGTTTTTT,CASWTRETGELFF
TRBV28,TRBD1,NA,TRBJ1-1,TGTGCCAGCAGTTTCCGGACAGGGGCCATGAACACTGAAGCTTTCTTT,CASSFRTGAMNTEAFF
TRBV10-2,NA,NA,TRBJ2-5,TGCGCCAGCGCGGGCAGCCGGGAGACCCAGTACTTC,CASAGSRETQYF